Sequencing of this T cell receptor (beta chain) was carried out in a study of blood T cell repertoires in COVID-19. At the level of the study: Acute and convalescent COVID-19 specimens originated in the United States, Italy and Spain. In each case, the material was cDNA or gDNA derived from T cells, B-cell-depleted T cells, or PBMCs.

The method was immunoSEQ multiplex PCR; TCRdb's version includes in-frame clones alone and lacks a portion of them. The sample shows 140,000 or so clones, roughly 80% of them seen only once. V lost 4 bases and J lost 4; bases outside the gene matches: 11. This CDR3 is built from 17 residues. In germline, CDR1 is LGHNA, CDR2 YNFKEQ. Patients of the Seattle cohort, enrolled during active infection, were followed longitudinally. The receptor was derived from a woman aged 70-85 years with COVID-19, enrolled during active disease. V gene TRBV4-2 combines with J gene TRBJ2-7; TRBD2 matches at 12 bases. Sequencing was done on a sample of peripheral blood. Here the CDR3 DNA reads TGTGCCAGCAGCCTCGGGGGCTCGGGACTAGCGGGTTACGAGCAGTACTTC. This codes for CASSLGGSGLAGYEQYF.